These T cell receptor beta chains were read from a single sample in a study of blood T cell repertoires in COVID-19. Measured with immunoSEQ multiplex PCR; TCRdb has only the in-frame clones, and not every one. The top ten hold over 15% of the sample, which has some 120,000 clones, about 76% seen once. Sequencing input: peripheral blood. The receptor set was obtained from a man aged 80 or over with acute or convalescent COVID-19. The CDR3 runs from the conserved cysteine through the conserved F or W. Fields, in order: CDR3 protein, CDR3 DNA, J gene, clone size, V gene, D gene. A D gene is named only where the DNA matches it firmly. The size of a clone is reported for some rows only, either as once, few or many, or as a class for expanded clones.

CDR3aa: CASSSRPRGYGYTF; CDR3nt: TGTGCCAGTAGTAGCCGACCCAGGGGCTATGGCTACACCTTC; j_gene: TRBJ1-2; abundance: .; v_gene: TRBV19; d_gene: .
CDR3aa: CASSPGQPFGDTQYF; CDR3nt: TGTGCCAGCAGCCCCGGACAGCCCTTTGGAGATACGCAGTATTTT; j_gene: TRBJ2-3; abundance: .; v_gene: TRBV14; d_gene: .
CDR3aa: CASSPTGSGNSPLHF; CDR3nt: TGTGCCAGCAGCCCAACAGGTTCGGGTAATTCACCCCTCCACTTT; j_gene: TRBJ1-6; abundance: .; v_gene: TRBV5-8; d_gene: .
CDR3aa: CSVETNRAEDKNIQYF; CDR3nt: TGCAGCGTTGAAACTAATCGAGCAGAGGACAAAAACATTCAGTACTTC; j_gene: TRBJ2-4; abundance: .; v_gene: TRBV29-1; d_gene: .
CDR3aa: CASSNQIEDRGSHRRNQPQHF; CDR3nt: TGTGCCAGCAGCAATCAGATAGAGGACAGGGGGTCTCATCGACGCAATCAGCCCCAGCATTTT; j_gene: TRBJ1-5; abundance: .; v_gene: TRBV21-1; d_gene: .
CDR3aa: CASSGTGKTEQFF; CDR3nt: TGTGCCAGTAGCGGGACAGGGAAAACTGAGCAGTTCTTC; j_gene: TRBJ2-1; abundance: once; v_gene: TRBV19; d_gene: TRBD1
CDR3aa: CASSAGTSTDTQYF; CDR3nt: TGTGCCAGCAGTGCCGGGACTAGCACAGATACGCAGTATTTT; j_gene: TRBJ2-3; abundance: .; v_gene: TRBV3-1/TRBV3-2; d_gene: .
CDR3aa: CAWSFGGEQYF; CDR3nt: TGTGCCTGGAGTTTCGGGGGCGAGCAGTACTTC; j_gene: TRBJ2-7; abundance: few; v_gene: TRBV30; d_gene: .
CDR3aa: CATSDLGQGENEQFF; CDR3nt: TGTGCCACCAGTGATTTGGGACAGGGAGAGAATGAGCAGTTCTTC; j_gene: TRBJ2-1; abundance: .; v_gene: TRBV24-1; d_gene: TRBD1
CDR3aa: CASSLVGRPNPKEYGYTF; CDR3nt: TGTGCCAGCAGCTTGGTGGGCAGGCCGAATCCAAAAGAATATGGCTACACCTTC; j_gene: TRBJ1-2; abundance: .; v_gene: TRBV5-4; d_gene: .
CDR3aa: CASSQGDRDTGELFF; CDR3nt: TGCGCCAGCAGCCAGGGGGACAGGGACACCGGGGAGCTGTTTTTT; j_gene: TRBJ2-2; abundance: .; v_gene: TRBV4-1; d_gene: TRBD1
CDR3aa: CASSLGTRTGEQYF; CDR3nt: TGTGCCAGCAGCTTGGGAACCAGAACGGGCGAGCAGTACTTC; j_gene: TRBJ2-7; abundance: few; v_gene: TRBV5-4; d_gene: .